These T cell receptor beta chains were read from a single sample in a study of PD-L1 blockade in urothelial cancer. Repertoires were generated with immunoSEQ multiplex PCR, while TCRdb's copy carries only in-frame clones and drops some. The table lists 25,000 to 30,000 clones, around 84% of them singletons, with 2.5% to 3.5% in the top ten. Sequencing was performed on PBMCs, taken around atezolizumab (anti-PD-L1) treatment. The receptor source for this set is a man aged 65 to 85 with urothelial cancer. CDR3s leave out the opening cysteine and the closing phenylalanine or tryptophan. Fields, in order: J gene, clone size, V gene, CDR3 protein. Where a row states a size, it is once, few, many or the class of an expanded clone; other rows omit it.

j_call: TRBJ1-1; clone_size: .; v_call: TRBV7-8; cdr3_aa: ASSLPVNSEAF
j_call: TRBJ2-7; clone_size: .; v_call: TRBV7-6; cdr3_aa: ASSSSGGAHEQY
j_call: TRBJ2-7; clone_size: .; v_call: TRBV5-1; cdr3_aa: ASSSTDYSYEQY
j_call: TRBJ1-6; clone_size: .; v_call: TRBV2; cdr3_aa: ASSLTGVGTPLH
j_call: TRBJ2-1; clone_size: .; v_call: TRBV2; cdr3_aa: ASSGTSGFYNEQF
j_call: TRBJ2-1; clone_size: .; v_call: TRBV6-5; cdr3_aa: ASSRRDREVNEQF
j_call: TRBJ2-1; clone_size: few; v_call: TRBV14; cdr3_aa: ASSRFLRGPYNEQF
j_call: TRBJ2-1; clone_size: few; v_call: TRBV7-3; cdr3_aa: ASSNGTRLGEQF
j_call: TRBJ2-7; clone_size: .; v_call: TRBV7-9; cdr3_aa: ASSSEDSEQY
j_call: TRBJ2-3; clone_size: once; v_call: TRBV19; cdr3_aa: ASSIRSGKSTDTQY
j_call: TRBJ2-7; clone_size: once; v_call: TRBV19; cdr3_aa: ASSQGQSYYEQY
j_call: TRBJ1-5; clone_size: .; v_call: TRBV28; cdr3_aa: ASSRGGGVANQPQH
j_call: TRBJ2-1; clone_size: .; v_call: TRBV19; cdr3_aa: ASSTVVNSNEQF
j_call: TRBJ2-3; clone_size: .; v_call: TRBV5-8; cdr3_aa: ASSLGQGSTDTQY
j_call: TRBJ1-5; clone_size: .; v_call: TRBV19; cdr3_aa: ASSIVNSNQPQH
j_call: TRBJ2-5; clone_size: .; v_call: TRBV4-1; cdr3_aa: ASSQEGTSGVGETQY
j_call: TRBJ1-2; clone_size: .; v_call: TRBV28; cdr3_aa: ASRTRDSTSRYGYT
j_call: TRBJ1-2; clone_size: few; v_call: TRBV4-3; cdr3_aa: ASSLRGQGGYT
j_call: TRBJ2-5; clone_size: once; v_call: TRBV21-1; cdr3_aa: ASSKSAYPLEETQY
j_call: TRBJ2-1; clone_size: .; v_call: TRBV5-4; cdr3_aa: ASSTRTGTGGNEQF
j_call: TRBJ2-3; clone_size: .; v_call: TRBV4-1; cdr3_aa: ASSRYLLGGLADTQY
j_call: TRBJ2-4; clone_size: few; v_call: TRBV19; cdr3_aa: ASSFKPRGGNIQY
j_call: TRBJ1-1; clone_size: .; v_call: TRBV9; cdr3_aa: ASSVLGGSEAF